This T cell receptor (beta chain) came from a study of shared clonotypes between healthy human individuals. Regarding this clone: Its antigen is currently unknown.

Some clones are missing from TCRdb's copy, which holds only in-frame ones; the method was immunoSEQ multiplex PCR. The sample holds 2 million or so clones, 95% seen once. The germline CDR1 and CDR2 sequences are KGHSH and LQKENI. Trimming took 6 bases from V and 0 from J, leaving 15 bases between them. The CDR3 extends over 16 amino acids. Findings and limits, study-wide: Inspection by rarefaction showed sorted-subset sequencing to be incomplete despite large depth. A reduction in generation probabilities was seen for non-shared clonotypes relative to those shared by all four donors. On the whole, naive subsets had larger estimated richness than memory subsets had. Blood was the only sampled material, and tissue repertoires likely differ.

The chain is built from TRBV18 and TRBJ1-5; maybe TRBD1 (5 bases). The sample consisted of naive CD4+ T cells sorted from blood. The subset here: CD45RA+ positively selected. This sequence originates from a man aged 18-30 years in good health. The chain's CDR3 is CASSWGSTISNQPQHF. The CDR3 DNA reads TGTGCCAGCTCCTGGGGCAGTACAATTAGCAATCAGCCCCAGCATTTT.